This note documents a single T cell receptor beta chain sequence. The CDR3 is made up of 14 amino acids. CDR1 SQVTM and CDR2 ANQGSEA come from the germline V gene. V was trimmed by 4 bases and J by 8 bases, leaving 20 bases between them. The protocol was immunoSEQ multiplex PCR, while the TCRdb copy is restricted to in-frame clones and leaves out a portion. Seen here are 40,000 to 50,000 clones, 60% to 85% observed once, and the top ten hold more than 7.5%. This entry belongs to a study of blood T cell repertoires in COVID-19. For the study at large: The United States, Italy and Spain provided the acute and convalescent COVID-19 samples.

The gene calls are TRBV29-1 and TRBJ1-2; D is ambiguous. Material: peripheral blood. This receptor was obtained from a man aged 65-85 years with active or convalescent COVID-19. The CDR3 is CSVGTEASRRGYTF. The CDR3 bases are TGCAGCGTTGGTACGGAAGCCTCCCGGCGGGGCTACACCTTC.